One and the same sample provided the 26 T cell receptor beta chains below, sequenced in a study of T cell responses to AZD1222 COVID-19 vaccine (TCRdb year 2021). The sample's time point label, in plain terms: baseline before first vaccination. Libraries were built with the immunoSEQ multiplex PCR assay. Not all clones reach the TCRdb copy of this immuneACCESS table, which keeps in-frame sequences only. Checked studies attribute under half of the gap to unresolved V genes and leave the rest unexplained. The sample profile shows 80,000 or so clones; about 85% of them were found once. The ten biggest clones cover approximately 1.6% of the sample. The sequencing used peripheral blood, collected on day 0 of AZD1222 vaccination. These receptors originate from an adult in good health.

The V call is TRBV6-5, the J call TRBJ1-2; TRBD1 matches at 9 bases. With V trimmed by 2 bases and J by 8 bases, 9 bases remained unmatched. In germline, CDR1 is MNHEY, CDR2 SVGAGI. The CDR3 loop spans 15 amino acids. The CDR3, as DNA: TGTGCCAGCAGTTACACCAACAGGGGGCGAGGGGGCTACACCTTC. Translated, it gives CASSYTNRGRGGYTF.

The rearrangement links TRBV12-3 or TRBV12-4 to TRBJ1-3; tentative D call: TRBD1 (6 bases). CDR3 length equals 13 residues. Trimming removed 4 bases from V and 5 bases from J, with 9 bases in between. CDR3 region: CASSWGARNTIYF. Written as DNA, the CDR3 is TGTGCCAGCAGTTGGGGGGCGCGAAACACCATATATTTT.

CDR3 in amino acids: CASSVGTNTGELFF. CDR3 coding DNA: TGTGCCAGCAGTGTCGGGACGAACACCGGGGAGCTGTTTTTT. The V gene is TRBV9, the J gene TRBJ2-2; perhaps TRBD2 as D (5 bases). The CDR3 consists of 14 residues. V lost 5 bases, J lost 0 bases, and 8 bases lay in between. Germline-derived CDR1 and CDR2 are SGDLS and YYNGEE.

The rearrangement uses TRBV6-5 and TRBJ2-1; TRBD2 agrees at 7 bases. Losses at the gene ends were 5 bases for V and 2 bases for J; bases not matched to a gene: 3. CDR1 MNHEY and CDR2 SVGAGI come from the germline V gene. The CDR3 extends over 14 amino acids. CDR3 sequence reads: CASSRAGTYNEQFF. CDR3 bases: TGTGCCAGCAGTCGAGCGGGAACCTACAATGAGCAGTTCTTC.

This clone was seen once. The rearrangement uses TRBV4-1 and TRBJ2-1, with D tentatively TRBD1 (5 bases). CDR1 MGHRA and CDR2 YSYEKL come from the germline V gene. The CDR3 has 14 residues. V lost 4 bases and J lost 8, with 15 bases in between. The CDR3 is CASSPRQGGDEQFF. In nucleotides, the CDR3 is TGCGCCAGCAGCCCCCGGCAGGGTGGGGATGAGCAGTTCTTC.

The rearrangement uses TRBV9 and TRBJ2-3; D is undetermined. Between the trimmed V and J ends, which lost 0 bases and 5 bases, there was a span of 4 bases. Germline V gene sequence: CDR1 SGDLS, CDR2 YYNGEE. The CDR3 totals 12 residues. The CDR3 reads CASSVERDTQYF. In DNA, the CDR3 is TGTGCCAGCAGCGTAGAGAGAGATACGCAGTATTTT.

This clone appeared once. This chain joins TRBV5-1 and TRBJ2-7, with 8 bases lining up with TRBD1. CDR3 length equals 14 residues. Germline V gene lookup returns CDR1 SGHRS and CDR2 YFSETQ. V shed 4 bases, J shed 1 base, and the junction held 4 bases outside the gene matches. CDR3 in DNA: TGCGCCAGCAGCCCGACAGGGGTATCCTACGAGCAGTACTTC. Its translation: CASSPTGVSYEQYF.

CDR3 bases: TGTGCCAGCTCACCGTCACAGGGCCGGGATGAGCAGTTCTTC. Residues: CASSPSQGRDEQFF. The J gene is TRBJ2-1, the V gene TRBV18, with D possibly being TRBD1 (6 bases). The CDR3 contains 14 residues. Looked up from germline, CDR1 is KGHSH and CDR2 is LQKENI. The V end was cut by 3 bases, the J end by 8 bases, with 14 bases between.

The V gene is TRBV5-4, the J gene TRBJ2-1; weak D call: TRBD2 (6 bases). This CDR3 comprises 15 residues. The germline V gene encodes CDR1 SGHNT and CDR2 YYREEE (reference sequence). Trimming stripped 4 bases from V and 0 bases from J, with 11 bases between. In DNA form, the CDR3 reads TGTGCCAGCAGCCTGGACTATAGCTCCTACAATGAGCAGTTCTTC. Protein sequence: CASSLDYSSYNEQFF.

The rearrangement links TRBV9 to TRBJ2-1, with D possibly matching TRBD1 (5 bases). This CDR3 region has 15 residues. The germline CDR1 and CDR2 sequences are SGDLS and YYNGEE. The ends were cut back, 4 bases at V and 0 bases at J, with 11 bases in the middle. CDR3 region: CASSPLDTSYNEQFF. CDR3 DNA: TGTGCCAGCAGCCCATTGGACACCTCCTACAATGAGCAGTTCTTC.

J is TRBJ1-4 and V is TRBV30, with a possible D match to TRBD1 (6 bases). Germline CDR1 is GTSNPN and CDR2 is SVGIG (reference sequence). The CDR3 length is 14 residues. The V end was cut by 5 bases, the J end by 4 bases, with 14 bases between. For the CDR3, the DNA is TGTGCCTGGGATGACAGGCCAGGTAATGAAAAACTGTTTTTT. This sequence encodes CAWDDRPGNEKLFF.

The chain links TRBV7-6 to TRBJ2-7, with 8 bases matching TRBD1. Germline V gene sequence: CDR1 SGHVS, CDR2 FNYEAQ. V lost 4 bases, J lost 4 bases, and 9 bases stayed unmatched. CDR3 length: 15 amino acids. CDR3 loop: CASSYSLGQGYEQYF. In nucleotides, the CDR3 is TGTGCCAGCAGCTACTCTCTCGGACAGGGATACGAGCAGTACTTC.

The chain carries TRBV9 and TRBJ1-1, with D perhaps TRBD1 (6 bases). The germline gives CDR1 SGDLS, CDR2 YYNGEE. CDR3 length equals 16 residues. Trimming removed 0 bases at V and 1 base at J, with 13 bases between. In nucleotides, the CDR3 is TGTGCCAGCAGCGTAGGATTAGCAGGGGCGAACACTGAAGCTTTCTTT. It is translated as CASSVGLAGANTEAFF.

The chain combines TRBV4-3 with TRBJ1-2, with TRBD1 identical over 7 bases. CDR3 size: 14 residues. Germline-derived CDR1 and CDR2 are LGHNA and YSLEER. V lost 1 base and J lost 5; bases outside the gene matches: 4. The CDR3 protein is CASSQGGTVYGYTF. The CDR3 region has the DNA TGCGCCAGCAGCCAAGGTGGGACAGTTTATGGCTACACCTTC.

V and J are TRBV5-5 and TRBJ1-4; no definite D call. This CDR3 contains 15 residues. Trimming pared 6 bases from V and 6 bases from J, leaving 18 bases between. CDR1 and CDR2 from the germline V gene are SGHKS and YYEKEE (reference sequence). CDR3 sequence (DNA): TGTGCCAGCAAGGAAGGTGACACGAGGCATGAAAAACTGTTTTTT. It codes for CASKEGDTRHEKLFF.

V gene TRBV11-3 combines with J gene TRBJ1-1; D call uncertain. Trimming took 3 bases from V and 1 from J, leaving 6 bases between them. CDR1 and CDR2 (germline): SGHNT, YENEEA. The CDR3 is made up of 13 amino acids. The CDR3 DNA reads TGTGCCAGCAGCTTCAGAAAGAACACTGAAGCTTTCTTT. The encoded protein is CASSFRKNTEAFF.

The rearrangement links TRBV29-1 to TRBJ1-6; D may be TRBD1 (5 bases). The CDR3 extends over 13 amino acids. From germline, CDR1 is SQVTM and CDR2 ANQGSEA. V was clipped by 7 bases and J by 6 bases, with 13 bases between them. The CDR3 is CSARRGLNSPLHF. The CDR3 region has the DNA TGCAGCGCTAGGAGGGGACTTAATTCACCCCTCCACTTT.

The sample holds a few counts of this clone. The V call is TRBV19, the J call TRBJ2-1, with 9 bases lining up with TRBD2. Trimming took 0 bases from V and 4 from J; bases not matched to a gene: 1. The CDR3 runs to 15 residues. Germline V gene sequence: CDR1 LNHDA, CDR2 SQIVND (reference sequence). CDR3 sequence (DNA): TGTGCCAGTAGTATAGATACTAGCGGGTACAATGAGCAGTTCTTC. As protein: CASSIDTSGYNEQFF.

V usage is TRBV6-5 and J usage is TRBJ2-5; tentative D call: TRBD2 (6 bases). The CDR3 has 13 residues. CDR1 MNHEY and CDR2 SVGAGI come from the germline V gene. V was cut by 9 bases and J by 9 bases, with 20 bases left in between. DNA for the CDR3: TGTGCCAGTACGCAATTTAGCGGTGAAGCCCAGTACTTC. This gives the protein CASTQFSGEAQYF.

The genes are TRBV29-1 and TRBJ1-1; D is perhaps TRBD1 (6 bases). Looked up from germline, CDR1 is SQVTM and CDR2 is ANQGSEA. CDR3 length: 14 residues. Trimming removed 6 bases from V and 10 bases from J, with 24 bases in between. Written as DNA, the CDR3 is TGCAGCGTCGTCGTAGCGGGCAGAGTAGGGGGAGCTTTCTTT. Translating gives CSVVVAGRVGGAFF. The variable domain in full, completed from reference TRBV29-1 and TRBJ1-1, reads SAVISQKPSRDICQRGTSLTIQCQVDSQVTMMFWYRQQPGQSLTLIATANQGSEATYESGFVIDKFPISRPNLTFSTLTVSNMSPEDSSIYLCSVVVAGRVGGAFFGQGTRLTVV.

The chain is built from TRBV5-1 and TRBJ2-7; 7 nucleotides match TRBD1. Germline lookup yields CDR1 SGHRS and CDR2 YFSETQ. This CDR3 has 15 amino acids. With V trimmed by 1 base and J by 2 bases, 6 bases remained unmatched. CDR3 coding DNA: TGCGCCAGCAGCTTGAGAGGGGGCATAACCTACGAGCAGTACTTC. As protein: CASSLRGGITYEQYF.

This clone was observed a single time. This chain links TRBV5-4 with TRBJ2-7; D may correspond to TRBD1 or TRBD2 (5 bases each). The CDR3 consists of 13 residues. Trimming removed 2 bases at V and 7 bases at J, with 13 bases between. CDR1 and CDR2 (germline): SGHNT, YYREEE (reference sequence). The chain's CDR3 is CASSFLGVREQYF. The CDR3 coding sequence is TGTGCCAGCAGCTTCCTGGGGGTGCGGGAGCAGTACTTC.

The CDR3 reads CASSPLDRGRQETQYF. CDR3 nucleotide sequence: TGTGCCAGCAGCCCCTTAGACAGGGGGCGTCAAGAGACCCAGTACTTC. The V gene is TRBV5-4, the J gene TRBJ2-5; 10 bases match TRBD1. The length of the CDR3 is 16 residues. Germline CDR1 SGHNT, CDR2 YYREEE (reference sequence). With V trimmed by 4 bases and J by 2 bases, 8 bases remained unmatched.

V gene TRBV7-3 combines with J gene TRBJ2-3, with D hard to call. Trimming took 8 bases from V and 3 from J, leaving 12 bases between them. Germline V lookup: CDR1 SGHTA, CDR2 FQGTGA. The CDR3 has 13 residues. The CDR3 nucleotides are TGTGCCAGCTCTGTAGCAGCAACAGATACGCAGTATTTT. Translating it yields CASSVAATDTQYF.

This chain connects TRBV10-1 to TRBJ2-3; D perhaps matches TRBD1 (5 bases). The ends were cut back, 1 base at V and 5 bases at J, with 19 bases in the middle. The CDR3 contains 17 residues. Germline assignment: CDR1 WNHNN and CDR2 SYGVQD (reference sequence). CDR3 loop: CASSEYPSTATEDTQYF. The CDR3 DNA sequence: TGCGCCAGCAGTGAGTACCCCTCGACAGCTACCGAAGATACGCAGTATTTT.

The chain has TRBV18 and TRBJ1-6; D gene uncertain. Trimming removed 2 bases at V and 6 bases at J, with 11 bases between. Looked up from germline, CDR1 is KGHSH and CDR2 is LQKENI. There are 15 residues in the CDR3. The chain's CDR3 is CASSPDSLPNSPLHF. CDR3 nucleotide sequence: TGTGCCAGCTCACCAGATTCGCTTCCTAATTCACCCCTCCACTTT.